This T cell receptor beta chain was recorded in a study of blood T cell repertoires in COVID-19. Study at large: COVID-19 samples collected from the United States, Italy and Spain covered acute and convalescent phases.

The participants were between roughly 18 and 89 years old and came from 24 US areas. Cohorts were assigned according to the clinical history that participants reported. The CDR3 has 14 amino acids. Trimming removed 2 bases from V and 5 bases from J, with 12 bases in between. The germline gives CDR1 MDHEN, CDR2 SYDVKM. TCRdb's copy holds only in-frame clones and misses some; the assay was immunoSEQ multiplex PCR. Of 150,000 to 200,000 clones listed, 76% were seen once; the top ten hold about a sixth. Sequencing was done on a sample of PBMCs or T cells enriched from blood (not recorded which). The receptor was isolated from a woman between 50 and 59 years old with acute COVID-19. The chain uses TRBV28 and TRBJ1-2; D is perhaps TRBD1 (5 bases). CDR3 protein: CASSLVGQGYGYTF. CDR3 DNA sequence: TGTGCCAGCAGTTTAGTCGGACAAGGGTATGGCTACACCTTC.